This T cell receptor beta chain was observed in a study of neoadjuvant anti-PD-1 for oral cavity cancer. Time point described: after neoadjuvant nivolumab, at surgical resection. These newly diagnosed stage II-IVA oral cavity squamous cell carcinoma patients had no prior systemic or radiation treatment. Method: immunoSEQ multiplex PCR; TCRdb's copy keeps in-frame clones and lacks some. The sample carries 63,000 or so clones, roughly 90% recorded once. Trimming shortened V by 3 bases and J by 8 bases, and 10 bases separated the two germline ends. CDR3 length: 12 amino acids. The germline V gene has CDR1 SEHNR and CDR2 FQNEAQ (reference sequence). This clone occurred a few times.

This TCR was recovered from a person aged 35 to 85 with oral cavity squamous cell carcinoma. This specimen was PBMCs, taken after nivolumab (anti-PD-1) treatment. V gene TRBV7-9 combines with J gene TRBJ1-2; D is perhaps TRBD1 (5 bases). The CDR3 DNA follows: TGTGCCAGCAGCTTGGAAGGGGCGGGCTACACCTTC. It translates to CASSLEGAGYTF.